A single sample is the source of the 19 T cell receptor beta chains below, sequenced in a study. The sorted Tregs were CD4+CD25+CD127-/low cells. A single record per CDR3 protein comes from TCRdb applying MiXCR to the 5' RACE reads. This sample yields some 10,000 distinct CDR3 sequences, of which over 15% are seen a single time; about 3.8% belongs to the top ten. Sequencing was performed on Tregs sorted from a lymph node. All receptors derive from a female donor with breast cancer.

This clonotype is classed as medium-sized (0.01 to 0.1%). The chain recombines TRBV6-1 with TRBJ2-5, with TRBD1 identical over 8 bases. Germline V CDR1 and CDR2: MNHNS, SASEGT. The CDR3 is 13 amino acids. V lost 6 bases to trimming and J lost 2 bases; unmatched junction nucleotides: 2. As DNA, the CDR3 is TGTGCCAGCAGCCGGGACAGGCAAGAGACCCAGTACTTC. It translates to CASSRDRQETQYF.

This clonotype is deemed medium-sized. This chain uses TRBV24-1 with TRBJ2-2, with 11 nucleotides matching TRBD1. The CDR3 covers 17 residues. The V gene's germline CDR1 is KGHDR and CDR2 SFDVKD. V gave up 4 bases and J gave up 3 bases; unmatched junction bases: 6. CDR3 bases: TGTGCCACCAGTGACCCTGGACAGGGGGCCGACACCGGGGAGCTGTTTTTT. Translating it yields CATSDPGQGADTGELFF.

This clonotype showed up many times. The chain is built from TRBV5-1 and TRBJ1-6; a weak D match, TRBD1 (6 bases). Germline V gives CDR1 SGHRS, CDR2 YFSETQ. Trimming left V 4 bases short and J 0 bases short, with 14 bases between. The CDR3 is made up of 17 amino acids. CDR3 coding DNA: TGCGCCAGCAGCCGACAGGAAATGAGCTCCTATAATTCACCCCTCCACTTT. Its protein product is CASSRQEMSSYNSPLHF.

This clonotype was picked up many times. The chain joins TRBV7-8 to TRBJ2-5; D perhaps matches TRBD2 (5 bases). The CDR3 totals 14 residues. Trimming removed 3 bases at V and 5 bases at J, with 13 bases between. Germline values: CDR1 SGHVS, CDR2 FQNEAQ. CDR3 DNA: TGTGCCAGCAGCTTCTTCGGCCGAGGGGAGACCCAGTACTTC. Translation: CASSFFGRGETQYF.

This clonotype is classed as medium-sized. Here the CDR3 reads CASSPGLAGGTDTQYF. The CDR3 bases are TGTGCCAGCAGCCCAGGACTAGCGGGGGGCACAGATACGCAGTATTTT. The J gene is TRBJ2-3, the V gene TRBV5-6; TRBD2 matches at 13 bases. Germline V gene sequence: CDR1 SGHDT, CDR2 YYEEEE. The V gene end was trimmed by 4 bases and the J gene end by 1 base; junction bases not matched to a gene: 3. CDR3 size: 16 residues.

Judged by abundance, this clonotype is medium-sized. This sequence joins TRBV7-2 and TRBJ2-7; 8 bases match TRBD1. After removal of 1 base from V and 3 bases from J, the junction contained 11 bases not matched to a gene. Germline V CDR1 and CDR2: SGHTA, FQGNSA. The CDR3 loop spans 17 amino acids. DNA of the CDR3: TGTGCCAGCAGCTTAGGTAGGCGGACAGGGAGTATCTACGAGCAGTACTTC. It is translated as CASSLGRRTGSIYEQYF.

By proportion, this clonotype is medium-sized. V usage is TRBV6-5 and J usage is TRBJ2-3, with TRBD1 identical over 10 bases. Germline assignment: CDR1 MNHEY and CDR2 SVGAGI. This CDR3 region has 15 residues. Trimming took 6 bases from V and 7 from J; bases not matched to a gene: 10. The CDR3 spells CASSPPGQGFNTQYF. CDR3 DNA: TGTGCCAGCAGCCCTCCGGGACAGGGGTTTAATACGCAGTATTTT.

By share, this clonotype ranks as medium-sized. V and J are TRBV20-1 and TRBJ2-3; D perhaps matches TRBD2 (5 bases). The ends were cut back, 5 bases at V and 4 bases at J, with 19 bases in the middle. Germline CDR1 is DFQATT and CDR2 is SNEGSKA (reference sequence). The length of the CDR3 is 15 residues. CDR3 in DNA: TGCAGTGCTGACGGGATCCCATCAGATCCAGATACGCAGTATTTT. Its translation is CSADGIPSDPDTQYF.

Ten or more counts support this clonotype. The chain couples TRBV7-9 to TRBJ2-7; 10 bases are a match to TRBD1. Germline trimming cut 2 bases from V and 3 bases from J; bases unmatched to any gene: 10. The germline V gene encodes CDR1 SEHNR and CDR2 FQNEAQ (reference sequence). This CDR3 region has 17 residues. The CDR3 here is CASSLFALGDRGYEQYF. CDR3 coding DNA: TGTGCCAGCAGCTTATTTGCACTGGGGGACAGGGGCTACGAGCAGTACTTC.

This clonotype was counted only a few times. The chain combines TRBV7-2 with TRBJ2-3, with D perhaps given as TRBD1 or TRBD2 (5 bases each). Trimming removed 4 bases at V and 2 bases at J, with 16 bases between. This CDR3 has 16 amino acids. From germline, CDR1 is SGHTA and CDR2 FQGNSA. The CDR3 here is CASSSGPDFITDTQYF. CDR3 nucleotides: TGTGCCAGCAGCTCGGGACCCGACTTCATCACAGATACGCAGTATTTT.

The gene calls are TRBV12-3 or TRBV12-4 and TRBJ2-2; 8 nucleotides align to TRBD1. This CDR3 contains 12 residues. The CDR3 here is CASGGAGGELFF. CDR3 nucleotides: TGTGCTTCAGGGGGCGCCGGCGGGGAGCTGTTTTTT.

This clonotype is medium-sized within its sample. The V and J genes are TRBV20-1 and TRBJ1-5; 8 bases agree with TRBD1. This CDR3 has 14 amino acids. With 4 bases clipped from V and 2 bases from J, the junction kept 4 bases outside the gene matches. Germline CDR1 is DFQATT and CDR2 is SNEGSKA (reference sequence). CDR3 sequence reads: CSATGQGRNQPQHF. CDR3 bases: TGCAGTGCTACCGGACAGGGCCGCAATCAGCCCCAGCATTTT.

In this sample, this clonotype turned up many times. The chain has TRBV20-1 and TRBJ2-2; TRBD1 matches 8 bases. Trimming removed 2 bases from V and 4 bases from J; junction bases left unmatched: 9. Germline lookup yields CDR1 DFQATT and CDR2 SNEGSKA (reference sequence). The CDR3 has 16 amino acids. The CDR3 is CSARPRQGTLTGELFF. The DNA of the CDR3 is TGCAGTGCTAGACCGAGACAGGGGACCCTCACCGGGGAGCTGTTTTTT.

This chain connects TRBV20-1 to TRBJ2-2; no clear D. This CDR3 comprises 14 residues. The V gene lost 4 bases and the J gene lost 7 bases, with 16 bases spanning the gap. The germline gives CDR1 DFQATT, CDR2 SNEGSKA (reference sequence). This CDR3 is CSAIPPGSSGELFF. The CDR3 DNA follows: TGCAGTGCTATCCCTCCAGGTAGCAGCGGGGAGCTGTTTTTT.

This clonotype came up many times. A much larger clone is a single base away; this may be a read error. Likely a read error: the CDR3 ends without its conserved phenylalanine or tryptophan. The genes are TRBV13 and TRBJ2-3; 13 nucleotides line up with TRBD2. V lost 5 bases to trimming and J lost 0 bases; unmatched junction nucleotides: 5. The germline V gene encodes CDR1 PRHDT and CDR2 FYEKMQ (reference sequence). The CDR3 covers 17 residues. The CDR3, as DNA: TGTGCCAGCAGCACTAGCGGGAGGGTATCTAGCACAGATACGCAGTATCTT. Translated: CASSTSGRVSSTDTQYL.

This clonotype is medium-sized. The genes are TRBV28 and TRBJ2-7; unclear D gene. Germline V gene data show CDR1 as MDHEN and CDR2 as SYDVKM. The V gene lost 3 bases and the J gene lost 5 bases, with 14 bases spanning the gap. The CDR3 has 14 residues. CDR3 residues: CASSFSFPRNEQYF. The CDR3 DNA is TGTGCCAGCAGTTTTTCTTTCCCGAGGAACGAGCAGTACTTC.

The chain's CDR3 is CASSISLNEKLFF. CDR3 DNA: TGTGCCAGTAGTATTTCCCTCAATGAAAAACTGTTTTTT. This chain joins TRBV19 and TRBJ1-4, with D unresolved. The CDR3 consists of 13 residues. Trimming shortened V by 3 bases and J by 5 bases, and 7 bases separated the two germline ends. Germline assignment: CDR1 LNHDA and CDR2 SQIVND (reference sequence).

By share of the sample, this clonotype is medium-sized. The gene calls are TRBV7-8 and TRBJ1-4, with TRBD1 as a possible D gene (6 bases). This CDR3 contains 14 residues. The germline V gene encodes CDR1 SGHVS and CDR2 FQNEAQ. Trimming shortened V by 1 base and J by 13 bases, and 16 bases separated the two germline ends. The CDR3 DNA reads as TGTGCCAGCAGCTTAGGCGGAGCCCAGGGGCGACTGTTTTTT. Protein product: CASSLGGAQGRLFF. Filled out from reference TRBV7-8 and TRBJ1-4, the complete variable domain reads GAGVSQSPRYKVAKRGQDVALRCDPISGHVSLFWYQQALGQGPEFLTYFQNEAQLDKSGLPSDRFFAERPEGSVSTLKIQRTQQEDSAVYLCASSLGGAQGRLFFGSGTQLSVL.

This clonotype came up many times. The chain joins TRBV20-1 to TRBJ1-1; D might be TRBD1 (5 bases). V lost 3 bases and J 4 bases, leaving 21 bases between the germline ends. The CDR3 consists of 16 residues. Germline CDR1 reads DFQATT; CDR2 reads SNEGSKA (reference sequence). In nucleotides, the CDR3 is TGCAGTGCTAGTGTACCCCAGGGATTGTCGGGCACTGAAGCTTTCTTT. Its translation: CSASVPQGLSGTEAFF.